This passage covers 20 T cell receptor beta chains from one sample sequenced in a study of blood T cells in healthy people across ages. Combining a sample-barcoded 5' primer with a J-beta primer mix, a second PCR ran for about 6 to 12 cycles. Each CDR3 protein gets one entry after TCRdb re-called the 5' RACE reads with MiXCR. The sample includes some 900,000 distinct CDR3 sequences, around 48% of them seen just once. The sample taken for sequencing was blood. These TCRs come from a man aged 25-40 years in good health.

V gene TRBV20-1 combines with J gene TRBJ2-5; 11 bases map to TRBD2. The CDR3 consists of 17 residues. Trimming cost V 3 bases and J 0 bases; bases outside gene matches: 9. Germline lookup yields CDR1 DFQATT and CDR2 SNEGSKA (reference sequence). The CDR3 nucleotides read TGCAGTGCTAGTTTAGCGGGGGGGAGATTCTACCAAGAGACCCAGTACTTC. Translation: CSASLAGGRFYQETQYF.

J is TRBJ2-2 and V is TRBV13, with 7 bases that match TRBD1. The length of the CDR3 is 13 residues. With V trimmed by 6 bases and J by 5 bases, 3 bases remained unmatched. Germline V lookup: CDR1 PRHDT, CDR2 FYEKMQ (reference sequence). The CDR3 sequence: CASRLTGTGELFF. Here the CDR3 DNA reads TGTGCCAGCAGACTGACAGGGACCGGGGAGCTGTTTTTT.

The chain couples TRBV4-2 to TRBJ2-5; maybe TRBD2 (7 bases). V dropped 2 bases and J dropped 11 bases, with 15 bases sitting between them. There are 13 residues in the CDR3. Germline V gene lookup returns CDR1 LGHNA and CDR2 YNFKEQ. CDR3: CASSQHQGGEQYF. CDR3 in DNA: TGTGCCAGCAGCCAACACCAAGGGGGGGAGCAGTACTTC.

The chain recombines TRBV12-3 or TRBV12-4 with TRBJ1-4; no clear D gene. With 7 bases removed from V and 2 bases from J, the gap between germline ends came to 11 bases. The CDR3 length is 14 residues. DNA for the CDR3: TGTGCCAGCAAACCAGGCGGGACTAATGAAAAACTGTTTTTT. The encoded protein is CASKPGGTNEKLFF.

J is TRBJ1-1 and V is TRBV6-1; D is ambiguous. There are 13 residues in the CDR3. Germline V lookup: CDR1 MNHNS, CDR2 SASEGT. Trimming took off 7 bases at V and 0 bases at J, with 9 bases between the two ends. The CDR3 DNA sequence: TGTGCCAGCACCACAATCATGAACACTGAAGCTTTCTTT. Translating gives CASTTIMNTEAFF.

The J gene is TRBJ1-2, the V gene TRBV12-5; TRBD1 is a possible D gene (6 bases). CDR1 is LGHNT, CDR2 FRNRAP, per germline. The length of the CDR3 is 17 residues. V lost 3 bases and J lost 4, with 21 bases in between. The CDR3 DNA reads TGTGCTAGTGGTTTTGGCGGGGGCGAGGGGTATGGCTATGGCTACACCTTC. This gives the protein CASGFGGGEGYGYGYTF.

The V and J genes are TRBV10-3 and TRBJ1-2; D might be TRBD1 (5 bases). The germline gives CDR1 ENHRY, CDR2 SYGVKD. Trimming stripped 7 bases from V and 3 bases from J, with 12 bases between. This CDR3 is 13 amino acids long. CDR3 region: CAITRDRDYGYTF. CDR3 DNA sequence: TGTGCCATCACCCGGGACCGGGACTATGGCTACACCTTC.

This clonotype was picked up a small number of times. The V gene is TRBV9, the J gene TRBJ2-3; a weak D match, TRBD2 (6 bases). V shed 4 bases and J shed 2 bases, with 11 bases lying between them. CDR3 length: 14 amino acids. Looked up from germline, CDR1 is SGDLS and CDR2 is YYNGEE. The CDR3 sequence: CASSPGTATDTQYF. CDR3 in DNA: TGTGCCAGCAGCCCAGGGACTGCCACAGATACGCAGTATTTT.

The V and J genes are TRBV20-1 and TRBJ2-7; D perhaps matches TRBD1 (5 bases). The CDR3 length is 15 residues. Trimming shortened V by 0 bases and J by 1 base, and 13 bases separated the two germline ends. The germline gives CDR1 DFQATT, CDR2 SNEGSKA (reference sequence). Here the CDR3 DNA reads TGCAGTGCTAGAGAGAACAGGTCACCTTCCTACGAGCAGTACTTC. This codes for CSARENRSPSYEQYF.

The sample holds a few counts of this clonotype. J is TRBJ2-7 and V is TRBV6-5; no clear D. V lost 6 bases and J 2 bases, leaving 14 bases between the germline ends. The CDR3 totals 14 residues. Germline V CDR1 and CDR2: MNHEY, SVGAGI. The CDR3 DNA reads as TGTGCCAGCAGGGGAACGGTTCCCCCCTACGAGCAGTACTTC. As protein: CASRGTVPPYEQYF.

This clonotype was counted between two and nine times. A read error may explain this, as a much larger clone is one base away. V and J are TRBV28 and TRBJ2-1; 9 bases agree with TRBD2. CDR3 size: 17 residues. V dropped 6 bases and J dropped 1; count of bases not matched to a gene: 10. Germline V gene data show CDR1 as MDHEN and CDR2 as SYDVKM. The CDR3 reads CASRRAGGGVSYNEQFF. Here the CDR3 DNA reads TGTGCCAGCAGACGAGCTGGCGGGGGGGTGTCCTACAATGAGCAGTTCTTC.

This chain joins TRBV9 and TRBJ2-3; 11 nucleotides match TRBD2. CDR3 length: 16 amino acids. CDR1 is SGDLS, CDR2 YYNGEE, per germline. The V gene end was trimmed by 3 bases and the J gene end by 4 bases; junction bases not matched to a gene: 7. As DNA, the CDR3 is TGTGCCAGCAGCGAGGGACTAGCGGAGGGGGCAGATACGCAGTATTTT. Its translation is CASSEGLAEGADTQYF.

The chain uses TRBV4-3 and TRBJ2-1, with TRBD1 identical over 9 bases. Trimming removed 2 bases from V and 5 bases from J; junction bases left unmatched: 10. The CDR3 spans 17 residues. The V gene's germline CDR1 is LGHNA and CDR2 YSLEER. CDR3 sequence: CASSQPFPRTGDNEQFF. The CDR3 DNA reads as TGCGCCAGCAGCCAACCCTTTCCCAGGACAGGGGACAATGAGCAGTTCTTC.

V usage is TRBV28 and J usage is TRBJ2-1, with D perhaps assigned TRBD1 or TRBD2 (5 bases each). Trimming shortened V by 4 bases and J by 4 bases, and 8 bases separated the two germline ends. Germline CDR1 MDHEN, CDR2 SYDVKM. This CDR3 is 13 amino acids long. CDR3 sequence: CASSSGRYNEQFF. DNA of the CDR3: TGTGCCAGCAGTTCGGGACGGTACAATGAGCAGTTCTTC.

The chain links TRBV12-3 or TRBV12-4 to TRBJ1-1; 8 bases line up with TRBD1. The CDR3 covers 16 residues. J was trimmed by 0 bases and V by 10 bases; bases with no gene match: 13. The CDR3 protein is CAINYWTGQMNTEAFF. For the CDR3, the DNA is TGTGCCATTAACTATTGGACAGGGCAGATGAACACTGAAGCTTTCTTT.

The chain is built from TRBV6-6 and TRBJ2-5; D possibly corresponds to TRBD2 (5 bases). The CDR3 totals 13 residues. Germline V gives CDR1 MNHNY, CDR2 SVGAGI (reference sequence). V was shortened by 8 bases and J by 5 bases, with 15 bases between the two germline ends. The CDR3 spells CASRRAGVETQYF. The CDR3 DNA is TGTGCCAGCCGACGAGCCGGGGTCGAGACCCAGTACTTC.

The table lists this clonotype with a few counts. The chain uses TRBV28 and TRBJ2-3, with TRBD2 matching over 12 bases. CDR3 size: 14 residues. CDR1 and CDR2 (germline): MDHEN, SYDVKM. V shed 6 bases and J 7 bases; nucleotides not matched to a gene: 5. DNA of the CDR3: TGTGCCAGCAGCGAACTAGCGGGGGGATATACGCAGTATTTT. Translated, it gives CASSELAGGYTQYF.

The CDR3 loop reads CSAEKGRRPTYEQYF. The CDR3 DNA sequence: TGCAGTGCGGAGAAGGGGCGGCGCCCCACTTACGAGCAGTACTTC. The chain combines TRBV20-1 with TRBJ2-7, with TRBD1 as a possible D gene (5 bases). V dropped 6 bases and J dropped 4 bases, with 22 bases sitting between them. The CDR3 spans 15 residues. Per the germline V gene, CDR1 is DFQATT and CDR2 is SNEGSKA (reference sequence).

This sequence joins TRBV15 and TRBJ1-2; maybe TRBD1 (6 bases). CDR1 is LNHNV, CDR2 YYDKDF, per germline (reference sequence). This CDR3 contains 15 residues. The V gene lost 5 bases and the J gene lost 3 bases, with 16 bases spanning the gap. The CDR3 loop reads CATSPQGNGDYGYTF. CDR3 in DNA: TGTGCCACCAGCCCGCAGGGGAATGGTGACTATGGCTACACCTTC.

This chain links TRBV3-1 with TRBJ2-1; 8 bases map to TRBD2. The V gene's germline CDR1 is LGHDT and CDR2 YNNKEL (reference sequence). This CDR3 is 15 amino acids long. J was trimmed by 10 bases and V by 4 bases; bases with no gene match: 12. The CDR3 sequence: CASSLAGGGIEEQFF. Written as DNA, the CDR3 is TGTGCCAGCAGCCTTGCTGGCGGGGGGATTGAAGAGCAGTTCTTC.